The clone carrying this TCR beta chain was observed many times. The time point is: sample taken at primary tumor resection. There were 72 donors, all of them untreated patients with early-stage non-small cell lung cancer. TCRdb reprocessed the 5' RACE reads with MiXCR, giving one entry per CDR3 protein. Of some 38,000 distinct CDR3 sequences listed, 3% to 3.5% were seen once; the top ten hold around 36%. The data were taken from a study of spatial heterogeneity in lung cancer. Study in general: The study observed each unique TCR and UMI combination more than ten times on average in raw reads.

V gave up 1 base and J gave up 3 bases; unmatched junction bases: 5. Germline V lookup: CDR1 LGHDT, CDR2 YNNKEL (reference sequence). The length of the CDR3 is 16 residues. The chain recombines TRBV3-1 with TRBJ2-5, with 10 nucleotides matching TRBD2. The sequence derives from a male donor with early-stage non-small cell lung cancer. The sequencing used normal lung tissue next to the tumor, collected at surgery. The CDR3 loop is CASSQARTSGEETQYF. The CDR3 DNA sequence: TGTGCCAGCAGCCAAGCCCGGACTAGCGGAGAAGAGACCCAGTACTTC.